The T cell receptor (beta chain) under discussion was sequenced for a study of T cell repertoires in cytomegalovirus infection. Background on the study: Public TCR beta signatures indicated both CMV infection and matching HLA type.

This clonotype was recorded many times. The antigen is unknown. The study, taken as a whole, reports: Cumulated frequencies of public TCR beta families served to identify carriers of CMV plus the relevant HLA. HLA-C-restricted TCR beta clonotypes specific for CMV led the ex vivo response.

TCRdb redid the calling of the reads with MiXCR, one entry per CDR3 protein. The table has approximately 1,000,000 distinct CDR3 sequences, around 32% seen once. Germline values: CDR1 SGHVS, CDR2 FNYEAQ. The V gene end was trimmed by 1 base and the J gene end by 4 bases; junction bases not matched to a gene: 6. The CDR3 length is 16 residues. The source is a human donor in good health (CMV status not recorded). Some clones in this sample may be carry-over from other donors' samples. The chain couples TRBV7-6 to TRBJ2-4; 8 bases line up with TRBD2. Here the sequenced sample was cultured CD8+ T cells from PBMCs, taken from culture after CMV antigen stimulation. The DNA of the CDR3 is TGTGCCAGCAGCTTAGGGACGGGGGGGGCGAAAAACATTCAGTACTTC. It encodes CASSLGTGGAKNIQYF. The full variable domain, in which reference TRBV7-6 and TRBJ2-4 provide the parts outside the CDR3, is GAGVSQSPRYKVTKRGQDVALRCDPISGHVSLYWYRQALGQGPEFLTYFNYEAQQDKSGLPNDRFSAERPEGSISTLTIQRTEQRDSAMYRCASSLGTGGAKNIQYFGAGTRLSVL.